Here is one TCR beta chain with its context. This sample stems from a study of blood T cell repertoires in COVID-19. Participant ages covered roughly 18 to 89 years across 24 US areas. The table came from immunoSEQ multiplex PCR; TCRdb's copy has only in-frame clones and leaves some out. Seen here are around 250,000 clones, approximately 83% observed once, and the top ten hold approximately 2%. The TCR originated in a woman in her fifties or sixties who had recovered from COVID-19. Input material: PBMCs or T cells enriched from blood (not recorded which).

The CDR3 DNA sequence: TGTGCCAGCAGGACGAGCGGACTAGCGGGAGGAACAGATACGCAGTATTTT. Protein sequence: CASRTSGLAGGTDTQYF. This chain connects TRBV2 to TRBJ2-3; TRBD2 matches 14 bases. V was pared by 6 bases and J by 3 bases, with 8 bases of the junction left unmatched. Germline assignment: CDR1 SNHLY and CDR2 FYNNEI. The CDR3 has 17 amino acids.